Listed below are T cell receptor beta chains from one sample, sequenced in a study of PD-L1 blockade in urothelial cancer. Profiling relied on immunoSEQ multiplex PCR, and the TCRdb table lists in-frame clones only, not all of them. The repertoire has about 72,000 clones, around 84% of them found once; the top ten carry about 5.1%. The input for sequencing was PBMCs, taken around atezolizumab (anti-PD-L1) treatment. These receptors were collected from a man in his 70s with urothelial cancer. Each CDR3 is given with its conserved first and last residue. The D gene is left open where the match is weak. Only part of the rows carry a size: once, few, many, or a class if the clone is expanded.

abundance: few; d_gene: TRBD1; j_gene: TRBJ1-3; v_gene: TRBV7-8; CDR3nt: TGTGCCAGCAGTGGGACAGGGGGAAACCTCTTTGGAAACACCATATATTTT; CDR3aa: CASSGTGGNLFGNTIYF
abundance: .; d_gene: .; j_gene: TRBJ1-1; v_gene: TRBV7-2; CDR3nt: TGTGCCAGCAGCTTAGGTACGGGGAACACTGAAGCTTTCTTT; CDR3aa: CASSLGTGNTEAFF
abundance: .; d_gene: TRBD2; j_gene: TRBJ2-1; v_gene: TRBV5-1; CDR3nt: TGCGCCAGCAGCTTAACGACTAGCGGGAGGGCGAGCTCCTACAATGAGCAGTTCTTC; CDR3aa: CASSLTTSGRASSYNEQFF
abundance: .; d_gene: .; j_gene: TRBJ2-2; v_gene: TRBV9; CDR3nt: TGTGCCAGCAGCGTAGCGGGAGTTTCCAACGGGGAGCTGTTTTTT; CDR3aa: CASSVAGVSNGELFF
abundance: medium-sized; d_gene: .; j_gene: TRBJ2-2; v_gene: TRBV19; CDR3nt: TGTGCCAGTAGTTTGGGACTCTTTACCGGGGAGCTGTTTTTT; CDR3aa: CASSLGLFTGELFF
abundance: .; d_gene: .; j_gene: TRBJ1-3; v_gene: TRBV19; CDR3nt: TGTGCCAGTAGCGCCAGAGGGGAGGACGGAAACACCATATATTTT; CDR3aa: CASSARGEDGNTIYF
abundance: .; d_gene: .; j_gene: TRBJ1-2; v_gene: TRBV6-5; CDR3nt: TGTGCCAGCAGTTACTCCCCTATTGAGGTTGGGTATGGCTACACCTTC; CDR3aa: CASSYSPIEVGYGYTF
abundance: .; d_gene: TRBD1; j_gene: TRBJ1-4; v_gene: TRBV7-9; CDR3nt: TGTGCCAGCAGCTTAGGGACAGGACAGGGGTATGAAAAACTGTTTTTT; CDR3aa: CASSLGTGQGYEKLFF
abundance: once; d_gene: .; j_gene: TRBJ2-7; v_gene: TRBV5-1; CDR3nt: TGCGCCAGCAGCTTGCGGACTACCGGTTCCGAGCAGTACTTC; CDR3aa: CASSLRTTGSEQYF
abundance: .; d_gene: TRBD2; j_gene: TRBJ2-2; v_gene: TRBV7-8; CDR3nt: TGTGCCAGCAGCTTTCCACTAGCGGGAACCCGGGAGCTGTTTTTT; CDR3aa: CASSFPLAGTRELFF
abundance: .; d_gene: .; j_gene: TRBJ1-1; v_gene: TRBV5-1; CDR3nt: TGCGCCAGCAGCTTGGACCGGCGGGCGAACACTGAAGCTTTCTTT; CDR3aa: CASSLDRRANTEAFF
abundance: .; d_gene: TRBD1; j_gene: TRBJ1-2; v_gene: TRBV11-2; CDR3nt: TGTGCCAGCAGCCCGGACAGGATAAATGGCTACACCTTC; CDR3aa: CASSPDRINGYTF
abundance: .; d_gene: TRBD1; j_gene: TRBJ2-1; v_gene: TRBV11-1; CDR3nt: TGTGCCAGCAGCCCCTGGACAGGGGGCACCTACAATGAGCAGTTCTTC; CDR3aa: CASSPWTGGTYNEQFF
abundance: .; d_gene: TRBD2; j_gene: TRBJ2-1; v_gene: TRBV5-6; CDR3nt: TGTGCCAGCAGCTTATTGACTAGCGGGTACAATGAGCAGTTCTTC; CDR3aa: CASSLLTSGYNEQFF
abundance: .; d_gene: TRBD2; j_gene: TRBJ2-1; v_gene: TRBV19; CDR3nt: TGTGCCAGTACCATTAGGAGCCTAGCGGGAGCTAACGGTTTTAGTGAGCAGTTCTTC; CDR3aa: CASTIRSLAGANGFSEQFF
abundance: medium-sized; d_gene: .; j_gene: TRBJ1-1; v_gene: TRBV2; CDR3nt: TGTGCCAGCAGTTACTTGTTCCGGACTGAAGCTTTCTTT; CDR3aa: CASSYLFRTEAFF
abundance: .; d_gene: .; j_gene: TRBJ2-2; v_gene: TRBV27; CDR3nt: TGTGCCAGCAGCTCCCAAGGGGCGACGGGCACCGGGGAGCTGTTTTTT; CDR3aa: CASSSQGATGTGELFF
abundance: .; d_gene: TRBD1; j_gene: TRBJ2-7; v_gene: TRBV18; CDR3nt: TGTGCCAGCTCACCTCGGACAGGGGAATACGAGCAGTACTTC; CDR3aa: CASSPRTGEYEQYF
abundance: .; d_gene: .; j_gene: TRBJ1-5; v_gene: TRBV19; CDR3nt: TGTGCCAGTAGCGGGCAGGGCGTATATCAGCCCCAGCATTTT; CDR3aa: CASSGQGVYQPQHF
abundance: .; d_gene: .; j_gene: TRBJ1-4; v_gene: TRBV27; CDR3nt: TGTGCCAGCAGTTTTTCGGGGGCTAATGAAAAACTGTTTTTT; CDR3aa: CASSFSGANEKLFF
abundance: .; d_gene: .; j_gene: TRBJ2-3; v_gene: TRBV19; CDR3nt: TGTGCCAGTAGTTCCCCCCGAAGCCCCGGAGGAGATACGCAGTATTTT; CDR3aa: CASSSPRSPGGDTQYF
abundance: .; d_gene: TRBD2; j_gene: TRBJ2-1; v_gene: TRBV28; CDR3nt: TGTGCCAGCAGCCCGTCCGGGACTAGCGGCTACAATGAGCAGTTCTTC; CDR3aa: CASSPSGTSGYNEQFF
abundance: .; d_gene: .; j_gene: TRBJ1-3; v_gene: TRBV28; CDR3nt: TGTGCCAGCACCTCTCCCGGGGGGCCTGGAAACACCATATATTTT; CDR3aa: CASTSPGGPGNTIYF